Given below is one T cell receptor beta chain in context. Its cognate antigen is unknown. The record originates from a study of T cell clones after liver transplantation. Study summary: Post-transplant blood was tracked for graft-donor-reactive T cell clones identified in a pre-transplant mixed lymphocyte reaction. Regarding the study as a whole: A larger donor-reactive than third-party decline suggested partial antigen-specific deletion. Rather than being deleted, graft donor-reactive T cells may have moved into the graft.

Germline V gene data show CDR1 as MDHEN and CDR2 as SYDVKM. This CDR3 contains 11 residues. V was pared by 6 bases and J by 6 bases, with 9 bases between. Some clones are missing from TCRdb's copy, which holds only in-frame ones; the method was immunoSEQ multiplex PCR. The sample has under 130,000 clones, under 90% seen once. The sequencing here drew on CD4+ T cells from blood, taken around 50 months after liver transplant. The chain is built from TRBV28 and TRBJ2-7; D not resolved. This receptor was obtained from a human patient who received a liver transplant. Some T cells may have originated in the graft donor. CDR3 DNA sequence: TGTGCCAGCAGGTCGTACGGCGAGCAGTACTTC. It is translated as CASRSYGEQYF.